This T cell receptor beta chain came from a study of PD-L1 blockade in urothelial cancer. Study-level information: About 85% of the roughly 30 patients comprised males who had bladder-origin urothelial cancer.

Germline V gene sequence: CDR1 SGHTA, CDR2 FQGNSA. The germline V and J ends were trimmed by 2 bases and 6 bases, with 8 bases remaining between them. The CDR3 runs 13 residues. Assay: immunoSEQ multiplex PCR; the TCRdb copy retains only in-frame clones and omits some. The sample has fewer than 50,000 clones, approximately 86% seen once. Time point in this sample: peripheral blood 6 weeks after treatment start. The sequencing used PBMCs, collected around atezolizumab (anti-PD-L1) treatment. V gene TRBV7-2 combines with J gene TRBJ1-3; D uncertain. This TCR came from a man aged 55 to 69 with urothelial cancer. In DNA form, the CDR3 reads TGTGCCAGCAGCTTACGTCAAGCAAACACCATATATTTT. Protein: CASSLRQANTIYF.